The 2 T cell receptor beta chains below all came from one sample that was sequenced in a study of blood T cell repertoires in COVID-19. Profiled with immunoSEQ multiplex PCR; TCRdb holds only in-frame clones, not every one. This repertoire shows 250,000 to 300,000 clones, about 88% found once; its top ten account for approximately 4%. The source material was peripheral blood. These receptors were taken from a man aged 18 to 30 with active or convalescent COVID-19.

V and J are TRBV15 and TRBJ2-1; TRBD2 matches at 8 bases. The V segment lost 3 bases and the J segment 2 bases; nucleotides outside the gene matches: 0. Germline values: CDR1 LNHNV, CDR2 YYDKDF (reference sequence). This CDR3 is 14 amino acids long. CDR3 bases: TGTGCCACCAGCAGCGGGGGGGCCTACAATGAGCAGTTCTTC. It encodes CATSSGGAYNEQFF.

The chain carries TRBV10-2 and TRBJ1-2; 7 bases map to TRBD1. CDR3 size: 14 residues. Germline CDR1 WSHSY, CDR2 SAAADI. After removal of 3 bases from V and 4 bases from J, the junction contained 5 bases not matched to a gene. The CDR3: CASSDGAGGYGYTF. The DNA of the CDR3 is TGCGCCAGCAGTGATGGGGCAGGGGGCTATGGCTACACCTTC.